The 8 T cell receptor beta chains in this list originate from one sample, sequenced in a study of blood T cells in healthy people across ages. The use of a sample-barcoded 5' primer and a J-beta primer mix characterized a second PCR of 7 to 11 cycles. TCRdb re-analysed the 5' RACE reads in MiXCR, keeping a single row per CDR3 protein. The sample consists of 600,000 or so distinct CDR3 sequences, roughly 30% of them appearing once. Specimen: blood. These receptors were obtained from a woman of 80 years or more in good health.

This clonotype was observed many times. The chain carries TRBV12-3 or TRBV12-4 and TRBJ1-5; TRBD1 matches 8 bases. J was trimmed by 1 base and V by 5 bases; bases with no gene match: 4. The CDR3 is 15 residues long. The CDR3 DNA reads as TGTGCCAGCAGTGTGACAGGGGTGAGCAATCAGCCCCAGCATTTT. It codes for CASSVTGVSNQPQHF.

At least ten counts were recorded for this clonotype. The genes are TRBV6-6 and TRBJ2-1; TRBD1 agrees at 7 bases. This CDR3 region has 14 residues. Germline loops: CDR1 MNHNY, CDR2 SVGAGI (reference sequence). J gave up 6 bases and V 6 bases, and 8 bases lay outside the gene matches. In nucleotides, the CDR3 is TGTGCCAGCAGCCGAACGACAGGGAGCAATGAGCAGTTCTTC. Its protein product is CASSRTTGSNEQFF.

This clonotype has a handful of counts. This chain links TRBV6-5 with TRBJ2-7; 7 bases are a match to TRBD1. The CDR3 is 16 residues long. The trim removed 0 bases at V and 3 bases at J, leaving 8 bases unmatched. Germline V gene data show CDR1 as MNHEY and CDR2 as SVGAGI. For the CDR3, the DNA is TGTGCCAGCAGTTACTCGCCGACAGGGAGTAGCTACGAGCAGTACTTC. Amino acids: CASSYSPTGSSYEQYF.

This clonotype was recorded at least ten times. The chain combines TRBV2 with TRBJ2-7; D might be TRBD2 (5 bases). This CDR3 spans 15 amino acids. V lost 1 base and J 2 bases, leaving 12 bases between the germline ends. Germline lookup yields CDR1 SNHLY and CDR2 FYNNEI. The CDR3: CASSEGGQPPYEQYF. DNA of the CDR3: TGTGCCAGCAGTGAAGGCGGGCAACCGCCCTACGAGCAGTACTTC.

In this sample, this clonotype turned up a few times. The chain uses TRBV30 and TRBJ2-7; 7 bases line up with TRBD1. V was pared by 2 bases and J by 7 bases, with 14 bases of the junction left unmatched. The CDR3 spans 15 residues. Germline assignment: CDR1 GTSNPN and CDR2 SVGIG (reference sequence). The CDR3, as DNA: TGTGCCTGGAGTCCCCCTCGGGACAGAGTAAATGAGCAGTACTTC. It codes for CAWSPPRDRVNEQYF.

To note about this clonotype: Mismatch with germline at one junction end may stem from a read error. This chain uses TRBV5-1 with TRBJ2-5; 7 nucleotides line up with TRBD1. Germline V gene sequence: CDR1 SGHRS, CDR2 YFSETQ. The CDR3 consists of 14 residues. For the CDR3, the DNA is TGCGCCGGCAGCGATCGGGACAGCCAAGAGACCCAGTACTTC. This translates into CAGSDRDSQETQYF.

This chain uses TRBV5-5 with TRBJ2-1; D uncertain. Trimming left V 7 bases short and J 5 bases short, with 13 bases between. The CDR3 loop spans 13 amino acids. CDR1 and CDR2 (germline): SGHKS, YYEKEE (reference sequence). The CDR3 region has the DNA TGTGCCAGCGCGGTCGGGCCAGACAATGAGCAGTTCTTC. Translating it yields CASAVGPDNEQFF.

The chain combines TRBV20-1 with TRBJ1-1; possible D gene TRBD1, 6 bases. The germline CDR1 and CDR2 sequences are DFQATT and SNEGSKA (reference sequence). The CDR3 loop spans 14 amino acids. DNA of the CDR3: TGCAGCCTAGGGGGAGGGCCGTTGGACTCTGAAGCTTTCTTT. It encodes CSLGGGPLDSEAFF.